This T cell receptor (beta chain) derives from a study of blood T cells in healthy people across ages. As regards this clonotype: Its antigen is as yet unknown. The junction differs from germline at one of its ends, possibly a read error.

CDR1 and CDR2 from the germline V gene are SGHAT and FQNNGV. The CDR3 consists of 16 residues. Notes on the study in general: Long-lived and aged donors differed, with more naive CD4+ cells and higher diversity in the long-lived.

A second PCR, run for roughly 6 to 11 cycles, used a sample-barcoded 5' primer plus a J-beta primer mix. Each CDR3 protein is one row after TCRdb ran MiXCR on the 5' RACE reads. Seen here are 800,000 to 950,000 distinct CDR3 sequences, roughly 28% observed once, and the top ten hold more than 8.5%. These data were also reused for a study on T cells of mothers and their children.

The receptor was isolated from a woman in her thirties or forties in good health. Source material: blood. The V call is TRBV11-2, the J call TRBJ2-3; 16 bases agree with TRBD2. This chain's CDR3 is CASSSGLAGGPDTRYF. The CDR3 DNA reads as TGTGCCAGCAGCTCGGGACTAGCGGGGGGGCCAGATACGCGGTATTTT.